These 15 T cell receptor beta chains were all obtained from the same sample, sequenced in a study of CD8+ T cells in alopecia areata (dated by TCRdb to the late 2010s). This sample's time point label indicates: less than 30 weeks on oral tofacitinib. The treatment or condition label here, explained by the study, means: oral pan-JAK inhibitor, 5-10 mg twice daily. Libraries were prepared through the immunoSEQ multiplex PCR assay. RNA was extracted from all samples and reverse transcribed into cDNA as template for TCR sequencing. Sourced from immuneACCESS, this table was stored by TCRdb with only in-frame sequences that have V and J called. A share of the clones is absent; for the studies checked, an unresolved V gene accounts for under half, and the remainder has no known explanation. This sample comprises 42,000 or so clones, around nine tenths of them detected only once. The top ten hold approximately 17% of the sample.

Sample: CD8+ T cells sorted from blood, taken at week 24, from a patient treated with tofacitinib. All receptors come from a human donor with alopecia areata.

The V and J genes are TRBV29-1 and TRBJ2-3; D gene uncertain. CDR1 and CDR2 (germline): SQVTM, ANQGSEA. CDR3 length equals 12 residues. Trimming pared 0 bases from V and 2 bases from J, leaving 3 bases between. CDR3 amino acids: CSVEDLTDTQYF. In nucleotides, the CDR3 is TGCAGCGTTGAAGACCTCACAGATACGCAGTATTTT.

The rearrangement uses TRBV7-3 and TRBJ2-2, with D perhaps given as TRBD1 or TRBD2 (5 bases each). Germline-derived CDR1 and CDR2 are SGHTA and FQGTGA. CDR3 length: 13 amino acids. V shed 6 bases and J shed 4 bases, with 9 bases lying between them. This chain's CDR3 is CASRVGGTGELFF. The CDR3 nucleotides are TGTGCCAGCAGGGTTGGGGGCACCGGGGAGCTGTTTTTT.

J is TRBJ2-7 and V is TRBV7-3; D not resolved. Trimming shortened V by 5 bases and J by 0 bases, and 8 bases separated the two germline ends. Germline V gene lookup returns CDR1 SGHTA and CDR2 FQGTGA. The CDR3 length is 13 residues. The CDR3 sequence: CASSLFSSYEQYF. The CDR3 nucleotides read TGTGCCAGCAGCCTGTTCAGCTCCTACGAGCAGTACTTC.

This clone was seen a single time. This chain links TRBV7-3 with TRBJ2-7; no reliable D call. V lost 0 bases and J lost 1, with 4 bases in between. CDR3 length: 13 amino acids. The V gene's germline CDR1 is SGHTA and CDR2 FQGTGA. The CDR3 sequence: CASSLTESYEQYF. CDR3 nucleotide sequence: TGTGCCAGCAGCTTAACCGAGTCCTACGAGCAGTACTTC.

Here the CDR3 DNA reads TGTGCCTGGAGTGTGGGACTGGGGCTCTACGAGCAGTACTTC. Residues: CAWSVGLGLYEQYF. This sequence joins TRBV30 and TRBJ2-7; weak D call: TRBD2 (6 bases). This CDR3 comprises 14 residues. In germline, CDR1 is GTSNPN, CDR2 SVGIG (reference sequence). The V and J ends lost 0 bases and 3 bases respectively, with 12 bases between them.

The chain is built from TRBV11-2 and TRBJ1-1; tentatively, D is TRBD1 (6 bases). The CDR3 spans 15 residues. The germline V gene has CDR1 SGHAT and CDR2 FQNNGV. V gave up 1 base and J gave up 0 bases, with 9 bases separating them. The CDR3 spells CASSLAQGLNTEAFF. CDR3 coding DNA: TGTGCCAGCAGCTTAGCCCAGGGGCTGAACACTGAAGCTTTCTTT.

The chain uses TRBV6-1 and TRBJ2-7; D gene unclear. From germline, CDR1 is MNHNS and CDR2 SASEGT. V lost 7 bases and J lost 3, with 10 bases in between. There are 12 residues in the CDR3. CDR3 in DNA: TGTGCCAGCATTTCAGATCACTACGAGCAGTACTTC. Its protein is CASISDHYEQYF.

This clone was counted only a few times. The V call is TRBV30, the J call TRBJ2-7, with 7 bases identical to TRBD1. The trim removed 0 bases at V and 2 bases at J, leaving 4 bases unmatched. This CDR3 contains 14 residues. Looked up from germline, CDR1 is GTSNPN and CDR2 is SVGIG (reference sequence). CDR3: CAWSVTGDAYEQYF. Written as DNA, the CDR3 is TGTGCCTGGAGTGTAACAGGGGATGCCTACGAGCAGTACTTC.

The gene calls are TRBV5-1 and TRBJ2-2; D is undetermined. Trimming pared 0 bases from V and 4 bases from J, leaving 4 bases between. Germline assignment: CDR1 SGHRS and CDR2 YFSETQ. The length of the CDR3 is 13 residues. CDR3 DNA: TGCGCCAGCAGCTTGGAGGGCACCGGGGAGCTGTTTTTT. Translating gives CASSLEGTGELFF.

The chain employs TRBV7-6 and TRBJ2-2; TRBD2 agrees at 10 bases. The CDR3 sequence is 15 residues long. Germline trimming cut 11 bases from V and 4 bases from J; bases unmatched to any gene: 10. CDR1 SGHVS and CDR2 FNYEAQ come from the germline V gene. The CDR3 DNA reads as TGTGCCGTCCACCCCTCTAGCGGGGGCACCGGGGAGCTGTTTTTT. This translates into CAVHPSSGGTGELFF.

The rearrangement uses TRBV29-1 and TRBJ2-1; tentative D call: TRBD1 (6 bases). Germline assignment: CDR1 SQVTM and CDR2 ANQGSEA. The V and J ends lost 0 bases and 7 bases respectively, with 16 bases between them. The CDR3 is 15 amino acids. In DNA, the CDR3 is TGCAGCGTTGAAGAGTTAGGGGGAGTAAGGAATGAGCAGTTCTTC. Protein sequence: CSVEELGGVRNEQFF.

This rearrangement joins TRBV28 to TRBJ2-1, with a weak D call TRBD2 (6 bases). The germline V and J ends were trimmed by 5 bases and 2 bases, with 13 bases remaining between them. There are 15 residues in the CDR3. Germline lookup yields CDR1 MDHEN and CDR2 SYDVKM. The CDR3 protein is CASSPPGLTYNEQFF. CDR3 DNA: TGTGCCAGCAGTCCCCCGGGACTTACCTACAATGAGCAGTTCTTC.

CDR3 DNA: TGTGCCAGCAGCCCACGACAGCCTCCCCCCCGTCTCACCGGGGAGCTGTTTTTT. Translating it yields CASSPRQPPPRLTGELFF. The V call is TRBV25-1, the J call TRBJ2-2; possible D gene TRBD1, 5 bases. This CDR3 contains 18 residues. Looked up from germline, CDR1 is MGHDK and CDR2 is SYGVNS. V was trimmed by 6 bases and J by 4 bases, leaving 24 bases between them.

The rearrangement links TRBV27 to TRBJ2-6; 7 positions match TRBD2. Germline CDR1 reads MNHEY; CDR2 reads SMNVEV (reference sequence). The trim removed 7 bases at V and 0 bases at J, leaving 3 bases unmatched. The CDR3 has 15 amino acids. CDR3 region: CASTSGGSGANVLTF. The CDR3 coding sequence is TGTGCCAGCACCTCGGGGGGCTCTGGGGCCAACGTCCTGACTTTC.

The chain carries TRBV7-9 and TRBJ2-7; D is possibly TRBD2 (5 bases). From germline, CDR1 is SEHNR and CDR2 FQNEAQ (reference sequence). This CDR3 is built from 14 residues. V lost 10 bases to trimming and J lost 1 base, with 17 bases between them. CDR3 nucleotide sequence: TGTGCCACACACGCGGACTCGGAATCCTACGAGCAGTACTTC. Amino acid sequence: CATHADSESYEQYF. The complete variable domain, with remaining parts taken from reference TRBV7-9 and TRBJ2-7, reads DTGVSQNPRHKITKRGQNVTFRCDPISEHNRLYWYRQTLGQGPEFLTYFQNEAQLEKSRLLSDRFSAERPKGSFSTLEIQRTEQGDSAMYLCATHADSESYEQYFGPGTRLTVT.